One TCR beta chain is described in this entry. Original processing notes: The authors estimated nucleated cell counts from reference gene primer amplification. Data came from immunoSEQ multiplex PCR; TCRdb stores just in-frame clones and leaves some out. V, J and clone size are those of that table, while D and trimming were read from the DNA. The sample lists more than 90,000 clones, over 60% occurring once. The data belong to a study of blood T cell repertoires in COVID-19. Across the whole study: The origin of the acute and convalescent COVID-19 samples was the United States, Italy and Spain. PBMCs, B-cell-depleted T cells, or T cells were the source of the cDNA or gDNA that made up the material.

The specimen sequenced was peripheral blood. The sequence was obtained from a man in his sixties or seventies with acute or convalescent COVID-19.

CDR3 protein: CASSYVRQGANEQYF. In DNA, the CDR3 is TGTGCCAGCAGTTACGTACGGCAGGGGGCGAACGAGCAGTACTTC. The chain couples TRBV6-2 or TRBV6-3 to TRBJ2-7, with 8 nucleotides matching TRBD1. The CDR3 extends over 15 amino acids. V shed 2 bases and J 5 bases; nucleotides not matched to a gene: 8. The germline gives CDR1 MNHEY, CDR2 SVGEGT.